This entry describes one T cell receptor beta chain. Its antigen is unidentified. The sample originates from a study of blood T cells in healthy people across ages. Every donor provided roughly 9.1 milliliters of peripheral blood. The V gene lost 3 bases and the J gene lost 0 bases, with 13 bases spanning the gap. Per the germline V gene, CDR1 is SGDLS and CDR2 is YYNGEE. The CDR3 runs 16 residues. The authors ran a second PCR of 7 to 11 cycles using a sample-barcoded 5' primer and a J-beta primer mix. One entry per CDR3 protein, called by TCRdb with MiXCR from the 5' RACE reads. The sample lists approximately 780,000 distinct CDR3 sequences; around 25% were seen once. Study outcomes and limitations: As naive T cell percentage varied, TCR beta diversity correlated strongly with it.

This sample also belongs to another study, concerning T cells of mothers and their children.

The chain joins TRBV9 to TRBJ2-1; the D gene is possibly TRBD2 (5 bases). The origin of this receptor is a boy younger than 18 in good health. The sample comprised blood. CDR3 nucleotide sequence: TGTGCCAGCAGCGGAGGTTCGGGAATCTCCTACAATGAGCAGTTCTTC. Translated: CASSGGSGISYNEQFF.